This section outlines one T cell receptor beta chain sequence together with its context. Its matching antigen is unknown. This record comes from a study of T cells in Graves' hyperthyroidism and ophthalmopathy. Study-wide points: The model predicted ophthalmopathy a median approximately six months before onset.

Trimming cost V 3 bases and J 2 bases, with 8 bases left between them. CDR1 is SQVTM, CDR2 ANQGSEA, per germline. The CDR3 is made up of 12 amino acids. Using RNA transcripts as the source, TCR beta CDR3 regions were amplified. HTBI primers were the set used in a first-round RT-PCR of the TCR CDR3. TCRdb independently ran MiXCR on the multiplex PCR reads; one entry per CDR3 protein. The data hold roughly 630,000 distinct CDR3 sequences, with approximately 15% observed a single time. This sequence originates from a woman in her 30s with Graves' hyperthyroidism. The rearrangement joins TRBV29-1 to TRBJ2-7, with D hard to call. Sequenced input: blood. The CDR3 loop reads CSVEVSPYEQYF. DNA for the CDR3: TGCAGCGTTGAGGTCTCTCCCTACGAGCAGTACTTC.